This T cell receptor (beta chain) emerged from a study of blood T cell repertoires in COVID-19 (dated by TCRdb to 2018 to 2020). Concerning the study at large: Samples from collaborators originated in the United States, Italy and Spain and spanned both the acute and convalescent phases of COVID-19. Nearly every sample came with metadata listing a de-identified subject ID, COVID-19 status, age in years and sex. The prospective study material was composed of cDNA or gDNA derived from T cells, B-cell-depleted T cells, or PBMCs. The dataset comprised deeply sampled blood TCRbeta repertoires from subjects exposed to, actively infected with, or recovered from COVID-19. A freely available public database, intended as a resource for researchers studying the immune response to SARS-CoV-2, is where the repertoires were released. Where available, HLA class I and class II types were obtained from metadata supplied by the sample provider rather than from assay-based typing. Samples came from the ongoing ImmuneRACE study (first 160 participants) plus 1,254 subjects from 6 global collaborators.

TCRbeta CDR3 regions were amplified from genomic DNA by means of the immunoSEQ Assay, a bias-controlled multiplex PCR. Per the original workflow: The number of nucleated cells in each sample was estimated by amplification of reference gene primers within the assay. To quantify the absolute abundance of each unique TCRbeta CDR3 rearrangement, sequence reads were collapsed and filtered. Productive Simpson clonality was computed per sample as the square root of Simpson's diversity index over productive rearrangements. What TCRdb holds here is the immuneACCESS table cut down to in-frame rearrangements. Part of the clones is not present; checked against another copy, under half of the missing clones reflect an unresolved V gene, and the others are unexplained. That table gives V, J and clone size, and the DNA gave D and trimming. This sample holds some 400,000 clones; about 90% were observed only once. The top ten constitute about 2.5% of the sample.

One collaborating source in Seattle enrolled patients during active infection and followed them longitudinally through the course of disease. Each collaborating institution followed its own protocols to collect whole blood in K2EDTA tubes. For TCRbeta analysis, collaborators shipped samples in one of three forms: frozen whole blood, isolated PBMCs, or DNA extracted from either of those sample types. The CDR3 has 12 amino acids, counting the end cysteine and phenylalanine. The read is trimmed to its CDR3 DNA, 36 bases read in frame from base 1. Relative to germline, V is 6 bases shorter and J is 4 bases shorter, with 4 bases between their ends. Results and caveats for the whole study, not just this receptor: The quantity of clinical and demographic metadata differed by source and by participant and was supplied without curation.

As to this clone: The specificity of this receptor is unknown. Base qualities were left out, and no much larger clone turns up one base away.

The clonotype was recovered from a woman aged 55-70 years with COVID-19, enrolled during active disease. The receptor chain draws on TRBV12-3 or TRBV12-4 and TRBJ2-6; no D gene is confidently identified. Sequenced input: peripheral blood. The DNA is as follows: TGTGCCAGCAGCCGGGGGGCCAACGTCCTGACTTTC. It encodes CASSRGANVLTF.